This is a list of T cell receptor beta chains from one sample in a study of lymphopenia after photon versus proton radiotherapy. The repertoire was sequenced with immunoSEQ multiplex PCR; TCRdb's copy has only in-frame clones and lacks some. Here the sample spans roughly 61,000 clones, 75% to 90% being singletons. The specimen was peripheral blood, collected from a patient treated with proton-based radiotherapy. The receptors shown here come from a man of 80 years or more with esophageal cancer. Each CDR3 is given with its conserved first and last residue. A D gene is named only where the DNA matches it firmly. Some rows mark clone size as missing; the rest say once, few, many or name a class of expanded clone.

>TRBJ2-7|once|TRBV14|TRBD1
TGTGCCAGCAGCCCATTAGACAGGGAGCGGGAGCAGTACTTC
CASSPLDREREQYF
>TRBJ2-7|.|TRBV21-1|.
TGTGCCAGCAGCAAACGTCCCAGGGATTCCTACGAGCAGTACTTC
CASSKRPRDSYEQYF
>TRBJ1-1|medium-sized|TRBV5-6|TRBD1
TGTGCCAGCAGCTTGAGGGGGACAGGGAACACTGAAGCTTTCTTT
CASSLRGTGNTEAFF
>TRBJ2-7|.|TRBV27|TRBD1
TGTGCCAGCAGTCTCGACAGGGGGGCAACGAGGGAGCAGTACTTC
CASSLDRGATREQYF
>TRBJ1-6|.|TRBV27|.
TGTGCCAGCGGGGTAGGGAGCTCCTATAATTCACCCCTCCACTTT
CASGVGSSYNSPLHF
>TRBJ1-2|.|TRBV19|TRBD1
TGTGCCAGTAGCCCGGACAGGGGCACCTATGGCTACACCTTC
CASSPDRGTYGYTF
>TRBJ1-2|.|TRBV30|.
TGTGCCTGGTCACGGGACCGACCCTATGGCTACACCTTC
CAWSRDRPYGYTF
>TRBJ2-6|.|TRBV2|.
TGTGCCAGCAGTATGTTCGCCGCCTCTGGGGCCAACGTCCTGACTTTC
CASSMFAASGANVLTF
>TRBJ2-2|.|TRBV7-7|.
TGTGCTAGCAGCTTAGGGAGAAACACCGGGGAGCTGTTTTTT
CASSLGRNTGELFF
>TRBJ2-7|few|TRBV15|.
TGTGCCACCAGCAGAGACCTTATTGTGAATGGATACGAGCAGTACTTC
CATSRDLIVNGYEQYF
>TRBJ1-1|.|TRBV19|.
TGTGCCAGTAGCCGCCGAGGGCCGAACACTGAAGCTTTCTTT
CASSRRGPNTEAFF
>TRBJ2-7|.|TRBV6-6|.
TGTGCCAGCAGTGGCACCTTCCGCTGGGGCCACGAGCAGTACTTC
CASSGTFRWGHEQYF
>TRBJ2-1|.|TRBV6-6|.
TGTGCCAGCACCCCGCCGGGGCGCAATGAGCAGTTCTTC
CASTPPGRNEQFF
>TRBJ2-7|.|TRBV27|.
TGTGCCAGCAGTGCTGCCCCAGGGTCCTACGAGCAGTACTTC
CASSAAPGSYEQYF
>TRBJ2-1|few|TRBV10-3|TRBD2
TGTGCCGCAGCCCCAAGCGGGAGTTCCTACAATGAGCAGTTCTTC
CAAAPSGSSYNEQFF
>TRBJ1-5|few|TRBV19|.
TGTGCCAGTAGCTGGGCTAGCAATCAGCCCCAGCATTTT
CASSWASNQPQHF
>TRBJ1-4|once|TRBV6-1|.
TGTGCCAGCAGGTCAGAGGAAAAACTGTTTTTT
CASRSEEKLFF
>TRBJ2-7|once|TRBV10-2|TRBD2
TGCGCCAGCAGTGTTGTAGCTAGCGGGAGTGAGTGGAACGAGCAGTACTTC
CASSVVASGSEWNEQYF
>TRBJ2-2|.|TRBV18|.
TGTGCCAGCTCACCGGGAGGTCCAGGCACCGGGGAGCTGTTTTTT
CASSPGGPGTGELFF
>TRBJ2-2|.|TRBV7-8|.
TGTGCCAGCAGCTCCCTTTGGCCCGGGGAGCTGTTTTTT
CASSSLWPGELFF